This T cell receptor beta chain was documented in a study of T cell responses to AZD1222 COVID-19 vaccine. Study-wide background: Second doses at about 4 or about 12 weeks were pooled.

Trimming stripped 1 base from V and 2 bases from J, with 17 bases between. Germline V gene sequence: CDR1 LGHNA, CDR2 YNFKEQ. This CDR3 is 17 amino acids long. With respect to this clone: Its antigen is still unknown.

The method was immunoSEQ multiplex PCR; TCRdb's version includes in-frame clones alone and lacks a portion of them. The profile covers 60,000 to 65,000 clones, with about 83% appearing a single time and around 6.6% taken by the ten largest. Findings and caveats of the study: Once two AZD1222 doses were given, Spike-specific TCR breadth and depth went up.

The TCR comes from an adult in good health. This specimen was peripheral blood, taken on day 0 of AZD1222 vaccination. The chain has TRBV4-2 and TRBJ1-1; TRBD1 might be the D (5 bases). The CDR3 here is CASSQGSAGTLNTEAFF. CDR3 nucleotides: TGTGCCAGCAGCCAAGGCTCAGCCGGGACGCTAAACACTGAAGCTTTCTTT.